A single sample is the source of the 13 T cell receptor beta chains below, sequenced in a study of blood T cell repertoires in COVID-19. Assay used: immunoSEQ multiplex PCR; TCRdb lists only in-frame clones, some missing. The table records about 62,000 clones, 86% of them present only once. Sequencing was done on a sample of peripheral blood. These receptor sequences come from an elderly woman with acute or convalescent COVID-19.

The chain carries TRBV5-1 and TRBJ2-3; TRBD2 agrees at 10 bases. In germline, CDR1 is SGHRS, CDR2 YFSETQ. Trimming removed 1 base from V and 1 base from J; junction bases left unmatched: 3. This CDR3 region has 16 residues. CDR3: CASSLTLAGRTDTQYF. The DNA for the CDR3 is TGCGCCAGCAGCTTGACACTAGCGGGACGCACAGATACGCAGTATTTT.

The V and J genes are TRBV6-5 and TRBJ2-7; 7 bases align to TRBD1. Germline V CDR1 and CDR2: MNHEY, SVGAGI. The length of the CDR3 is 14 residues. V shed 5 bases, J shed 3 bases, and the junction held 7 bases outside the gene matches. The CDR3 is CASSNRQGNYEQYF. The CDR3 DNA reads TGTGCCAGCAGTAACAGACAGGGAAACTACGAGCAGTACTTC.

The V gene is TRBV5-1, the J gene TRBJ2-2, with 7 bases lining up with TRBD1. The CDR3 is made up of 15 amino acids. The V segment lost 5 bases and the J segment 1 base; nucleotides outside the gene matches: 5. Looked up from germline, CDR1 is SGHRS and CDR2 is YFSETQ. The CDR3 loop reads CASRETGLNTGELFF. CDR3 DNA: TGCGCCAGCAGGGAGACAGGGTTGAACACCGGGGAGCTGTTTTTT.

The chain couples TRBV15 to TRBJ1-4; D perhaps matches TRBD1 (6 bases). The CDR3 has 15 residues. Trimming stripped 0 bases from V and 10 bases from J, with 15 bases between. In germline, CDR1 is LNHNV, CDR2 YYDKDF (reference sequence). CDR3 DNA: TGTGCCACCAGCAGAGAAAGGGGGGGCTTGGGAAAACTGTTTTTT. This sequence encodes CATSRERGGLGKLFF.

V is TRBV6-2 or TRBV6-3 and J is TRBJ1-5; 9 bases agree with TRBD1. The CDR3 sequence is 13 residues long. Germline CDR1 reads MNHEY; CDR2 reads SVGEGT. Unmatched junction bases numbered 4, after V lost 7 bases and J lost 6 bases. The CDR3 coding sequence is TGTGCCAGCAACCCGACAGGGGGTCAGCCCCAGCATTTT. This sequence encodes CASNPTGGQPQHF.

The chain recombines TRBV19 with TRBJ2-4, with D possibly matching TRBD2 (5 bases). The V end was cut by 11 bases, the J end by 0 bases, with 17 bases between. The CDR3 loop spans 15 amino acids. CDR1 and CDR2 from the germline V gene are LNHDA and SQIVND (reference sequence). CDR3 sequence: CASRTAAGAKNIQYF. For the CDR3, the DNA is TGTGCCTCACGCACAGCTGCGGGAGCCAAAAACATTCAGTACTTC. The complete variable domain, with remaining parts taken from reference TRBV19 and TRBJ2-4, reads DGGITQSPKYLFRKEGQNVTLSCEQNLNHDAMYWYRQDPGQGLRLIYYSQIVNDFQKGDIAEGYSVSREKKESFPLTVTSAQKNPTAFYLCASRTAAGAKNIQYFGAGTRLSVL.

The chain uses TRBV25-1 and TRBJ1-1, with a possible D match to TRBD1 (6 bases). Trimming cost V 1 base and J 11 bases, with 14 bases left between them. In germline, CDR1 is MGHDK, CDR2 SYGVNS. CDR3 length: 13 residues. CDR3: CASSEFSQGMAFF. CDR3 nucleotides: TGTGCCAGCAGTGAATTCTCACAGGGTATGGCTTTCTTT.

About this clone: Within the sample, other DNA sequences also encode this same CDR3. The chain joins TRBV5-4 to TRBJ1-2; tentatively, D is TRBD1 (6 bases). The ends were cut back, 4 bases at V and 4 bases at J, with 8 bases in the middle. There are 12 residues in the CDR3. Germline lookup yields CDR1 SGHNT and CDR2 YYREEE (reference sequence). The CDR3 spells CASSLDSYGYTF. The CDR3 nucleotides are TGTGCCAGCAGCCTGGACAGCTATGGCTACACCTTC.

The chain uses TRBV11-2 and TRBJ2-3, with 7 bases fitting TRBD1. V gave up 1 base and J gave up 2 bases; unmatched junction bases: 3. CDR3 length: 15 residues. CDR1 is SGHAT, CDR2 FQNNGV, per germline. The CDR3 loop is CASSLGGGYTDTQYF. Here the CDR3 DNA reads TGTGCCAGCAGCTTAGGAGGGGGCTACACAGATACGCAGTATTTT. Combining the CDR3 with reference TRBV11-2 and TRBJ2-3 gives the whole variable domain EAGVAQSPRYKIIEKRQSVAFWCNPISGHATLYWYQQILGQGPKLLIQFQNNGVVDDSQLPKDRFSAERLKGVDSTLKIQPAKLEDSAVYLCASSLGGGYTDTQYFGPGTRLTVL.

This chain connects TRBV11-2 to TRBJ2-2, with D possibly TRBD1 on 6 matching bases. The length of the CDR3 is 15 residues. V lost 2 bases, J lost 2 bases, and 9 bases lay in between. From germline, CDR1 is SGHAT and CDR2 FQNNGV. The CDR3: CASSLWTDNTGELFF. CDR3 sequence (DNA): TGTGCCAGCAGCTTATGGACAGACAACACCGGGGAGCTGTTTTTT.

The chain employs TRBV4-1 and TRBJ1-5; 9 positions agree with TRBD1. Germline V gives CDR1 MGHRA, CDR2 YSYEKL. J was trimmed by 2 bases and V by 0 bases; bases with no gene match: 8. The CDR3 is 18 residues long. The chain's CDR3 is CASSQEGQGEVGNQPQHF. The CDR3, as DNA: TGCGCCAGCAGCCAAGAGGGACAGGGAGAGGTGGGCAATCAGCCCCAGCATTTT.

The chain has TRBV11-2 and TRBJ1-6, with 8 bases matching TRBD1. The CDR3 has 16 residues. Per germline, CDR1 SGHAT and CDR2 FQNNGV. Unmatched junction bases numbered 11, after V lost 5 bases and J lost 8 bases. DNA for the CDR3: TGTGCCAGCAGCCCTAGTAGGCGACAGGGGTATTCACCCCTCCACTTT. Protein sequence: CASSPSRRQGYSPLHF.

The chain combines TRBV27 with TRBJ2-1, with TRBD2 matching 9 bases. There are 16 residues in the CDR3. The junction had 15 bases not matched to a gene; V was cut back by 5 bases and J by 10 bases. Germline assignment: CDR1 MNHEY and CDR2 SMNVEV (reference sequence). The CDR3, as DNA: TGTGCCAGCAGTCAAACGATGGCTAGCGGGGTCTGGGAGCAGTTCTTC. Encoded protein: CASSQTMASGVWEQFF.